The next 21 T cell receptor beta chains were all read from a single sample in a study of OX40 agonist ivuxolimab in advanced cancers. The data were produced by immunoSEQ multiplex PCR, yet TCRdb's version contains in-frame clones alone and is incomplete. The sample contains 56,000 or so clones, under 85% of which appear only once. The sample was CD4+ or CD8+ T cells sorted from blood, taken in a trial of the OX40 agonist ivuxolimab. These receptors were collected from an adult with an advanced solid tumor such as melanoma, head and neck, liver or kidney cancer.

This chain joins TRBV19 and TRBJ2-4; 9 bases align to TRBD2. There are 14 residues in the CDR3. V shed 4 bases and J 16 bases; nucleotides not matched to a gene: 14. Per the germline V gene, CDR1 is LNHDA and CDR2 is SQIVND (reference sequence). As DNA, the CDR3 is TGTGCCAGTAGTACCCCCAACAGCGGGAGGTCCCAATACTTC. It codes for CASSTPNSGRSQYF. The whole variable domain, remainder taken from reference TRBV19 and TRBJ2-4, is DGGITQSPKYLFRKEGQNVTLSCEQNLNHDAMYWYRQDPGQGLRLIYYSQIVNDFQKGDIAEGYSVSREKKESFPLTVTSAQKNPTAFYLCASSTPNSGRSQYFGAGTRLSVL.

The chain carries TRBV5-6 and TRBJ1-4, with D tentatively TRBD1 (5 bases). Looked up from germline, CDR1 is SGHDT and CDR2 is YYEEEE. The CDR3 has 17 residues. V shed 3 bases and J shed 5 bases, with 20 bases lying between them. For the CDR3, the DNA is TGTGCCAGCAGCTCCACGCTATACGAGGGGTCGAATGAAAAACTGTTTTTT. Translated: CASSSTLYEGSNEKLFF.

The V call is TRBV5-1, the J call TRBJ2-5, with D possibly being TRBD2 (6 bases). CDR3 length: 15 amino acids. V lost 0 bases and J 3 bases, leaving 12 bases between the germline ends. Per germline, CDR1 SGHRS and CDR2 YFSETQ. The CDR3 is CASSLASGTEETQYF. The CDR3 DNA sequence: TGCGCCAGCAGCTTGGCCTCAGGGACTGAAGAGACCCAGTACTTC.

The chain has TRBV5-1 and TRBJ2-7, with D perhaps assigned TRBD1 or TRBD2 (5 bases each). Germline-derived CDR1 and CDR2 are SGHRS and YFSETQ. There are 14 residues in the CDR3. V was trimmed by 4 bases and J by 0 bases, leaving 11 bases between them. The CDR3 reads CASSPGTLSYEQYF. In DNA form, the CDR3 reads TGCGCCAGCAGCCCCGGGACGCTCTCCTACGAGCAGTACTTC.

This chain uses TRBV4-1 with TRBJ2-7; 8 bases are shared with TRBD2. The CDR3 covers 16 residues. The V gene's germline CDR1 is MGHRA and CDR2 YSYEKL. J gave up 5 bases and V 1 base, and 10 bases lay outside the gene matches. The CDR3 region has the DNA TGCGCCAGCAGCCAAGGTCCAGGGACTAGACCTAACGAGCAGTACTTC. Encoded protein: CASSQGPGTRPNEQYF.

This rearrangement joins TRBV21-1 to TRBJ2-7; TRBD1, the table's D call, was not compared with the DNA. TRBV21-1 is tagged as a pseudogene. The CDR3 has 15 residues. In DNA form, the CDR3 reads TGTGCCAGCAGCGGAATTGGGCAGTCGGTCTACGAGCAGTACTTC. It is translated as CASSGIGQSVYEQYF.

In DNA form, the CDR3 reads TGTGCCAGCAGCGTACCTAGCGGGGGGGAGAACACCGGGGAGCTGTTTTTT. Its translation is CASSVPSGGENTGELFF. This chain links TRBV9 with TRBJ2-2; 12 bases fit TRBD2. Germline V lookup: CDR1 SGDLS, CDR2 YYNGEE. This CDR3 spans 17 amino acids. The V segment lost 1 base and the J segment 1 base; nucleotides outside the gene matches: 2. The whole variable domain, filled in from reference TRBV9 and TRBJ2-2, reads DSGVTQTPKHLITATGQRVTLRCSPRSGDLSVYWYQQSLDQGLQFLIQYYNGEERAKGNILERFSAQQFPDLHSELNLSSLELGDSALYFCASSVPSGGENTGELFFGEGSRLTVL.

The chain employs TRBV7-3 and TRBJ2-1; no reliable D call. CDR1 is SGHTA and CDR2 is FQGTGA in the germline V gene. V lost 0 bases and J 7 bases, leaving 10 bases between the germline ends. The CDR3 has 14 residues. The CDR3 sequence: CASSLTGGSNEQFF. Here the CDR3 DNA reads TGTGCCAGCAGCTTAACCGGTGGGTCAAATGAGCAGTTCTTC.

The chain combines TRBV6-1 with TRBJ2-1, with a tentative D call TRBD1 (5 bases). The ends were cut back, 7 bases at V and 7 bases at J, with 20 bases in the middle. The CDR3 contains 15 residues. Germline V gives CDR1 MNHNS, CDR2 SASEGT. CDR3 in DNA: TGTGCCAGCACCCTCGCGCTGGACCGGACAAATGAGCAGTTCTTC. Protein sequence: CASTLALDRTNEQFF.

This chain uses TRBV9 with TRBJ2-2, with TRBD2 matching over 8 bases. Trimming at V came to 0 bases and at J to 5 bases, leaving 9 bases not matched to a gene. Germline loops: CDR1 SGDLS, CDR2 YYNGEE. CDR3 length equals 17 residues. The CDR3 loop reads CASSVGPGTRGTGELFF. CDR3 bases: TGTGCCAGCAGCGTAGGCCCCGGGACTAGAGGGACCGGGGAGCTGTTTTTT. Variable domain in full (rest from reference TRBV9 and TRBJ2-2): DSGVTQTPKHLITATGQRVTLRCSPRSGDLSVYWYQQSLDQGLQFLIQYYNGEERAKGNILERFSAQQFPDLHSELNLSSLELGDSALYFCASSVGPGTRGTGELFFGEGSRLTVL.

V and J are TRBV29-1 and TRBJ2-5; D possibly corresponds to TRBD1 (5 bases). Germline lookup yields CDR1 SQVTM and CDR2 ANQGSEA. CDR3 length: 11 amino acids. Trimming shortened V by 4 bases and J by 5 bases, and 8 bases separated the two germline ends. The CDR3 sequence is CSVVGAETQYF. DNA for the CDR3: TGCAGCGTTGTAGGGGCGGAGACCCAGTACTTC.

The chain couples TRBV30 to TRBJ1-1, with unresolved D. The V gene lost 2 bases and the J gene lost 5 bases, with 9 bases spanning the gap. The CDR3 is made up of 12 amino acids. CDR1 is GTSNPN, CDR2 SVGIG, per germline (reference sequence). The CDR3 spells CAWSRPLTEAFF. The CDR3 DNA reads TGTGCCTGGAGTCGGCCGCTAACTGAAGCTTTCTTT. Combining the CDR3 with reference TRBV30 and TRBJ1-1 gives the whole variable domain SQTIHQWPATLVQPVGSPLSLECTVEGTSNPNLYWYRQAAGRGLQLLFYSVGIGQISSEVPQNLSASRPQDRQFILSSKKLLLSDSGFYLCAWSRPLTEAFFGQGTRLTVV.

V gene TRBV12-5 combines with J gene TRBJ2-2; 9 nucleotides agree with TRBD2. Germline-derived CDR1 and CDR2 are LGHNT and FRNRAP. This CDR3 is 14 amino acids long. V lost 6 bases to trimming and J lost 6 bases; unmatched junction nucleotides: 5. CDR3 bases: TGTGCTAGTGGGAGCGGGGGGCAGGCCGGGGAGCTGTTTTTT. Translated, it gives CASGSGGQAGELFF. Full variable domain (remainder filled in from reference TRBV12-5 and TRBJ2-2): DARVTQTPRHKVTEMGQEVTMRCQPILGHNTVFWYRQTMMQGLELLAYFRNRAPLDDSGMPKDRFSAEMPDATLATLKIQPSEPRDSAVYFCASGSGGQAGELFFGEGSRLTVL.

This CDR3 is CASSWGEETQYF. CDR3 coding DNA: TGTGCCAGCAGCTGGGGGGAAGAGACCCAGTACTTC. The genes are TRBV5-5 and TRBJ2-5; the D gene is possibly TRBD2 (6 bases). V gave up 3 bases and J gave up 3 bases, with 6 bases separating them. CDR1 SGHKS and CDR2 YYEKEE come from the germline V gene (reference sequence). This CDR3 is built from 12 residues.

This chain connects TRBV7-2 to TRBJ1-5, with unresolved D. Germline V gene lookup returns CDR1 SGHTA and CDR2 FQGNSA. Deletions cut 3 bases from V and 0 bases from J, with 0 bases between. This CDR3 spans 12 amino acids. The CDR3 nucleotides read TGTGCCAGCAGCTTTAGCAATCAGCCCCAGCATTTT. Translating it yields CASSFSNQPQHF.

This chain connects TRBV7-8 to TRBJ2-2; D remains unclear. The CDR3 is 17 residues long. V was cut by 3 bases and J by 0 bases, with 14 bases left in between. CDR1 is SGHVS, CDR2 FQNEAQ, per germline. The CDR3 spells CASSFPVRVPNTGELFF. The CDR3 DNA reads as TGTGCCAGCAGCTTTCCCGTAAGGGTTCCGAACACCGGGGAGCTGTTTTTT.

This chain connects TRBV4-1 to TRBJ1-4; perhaps TRBD1 as D (6 bases). V was trimmed by 1 base and J by 7 bases, leaving 16 bases between them. The CDR3 has 16 amino acids. Germline-derived CDR1 and CDR2 are MGHRA and YSYEKL. The CDR3 coding sequence is TGCGCCAGCAGCCAAGGTTCGGGGGGGGCGGGTGAAAAACTGTTTTTT. Its protein is CASSQGSGGAGEKLFF.

CDR3 DNA sequence: TGTGCCAGCAGTGAAAGCCGGACGGGGACCTACAATGAGCAGTTCTTC. Protein sequence: CASSESRTGTYNEQFF. The J gene is TRBJ2-1, the V gene TRBV2; weak D call: TRBD2 (5 bases). Germline V gene sequence: CDR1 SNHLY, CDR2 FYNNEI. The CDR3 consists of 16 residues. Trimming removed 2 bases from V and 2 bases from J, with 13 bases in between.

The J gene is TRBJ2-7, the V gene TRBV19; 7 positions agree with TRBD1. Germline V lookup: CDR1 LNHDA, CDR2 SQIVND (reference sequence). V lost 4 bases to trimming and J lost 3 bases; unmatched junction nucleotides: 9. The CDR3 sequence is 15 residues long. CDR3 coding DNA: TGTGCCAGTAGTACAAGTGACAGGGTATTCTACGAGCAGTACTTC. It codes for CASSTSDRVFYEQYF.

The rearrangement uses TRBV5-1 and TRBJ2-7; either TRBD1 or TRBD2 may fit D (6 bases each). The CDR3 spans 17 residues. Germline V gene lookup returns CDR1 SGHRS and CDR2 YFSETQ. Trimming pared 2 bases from V and 1 base from J, leaving 19 bases between. CDR3 DNA: TGCGCCAGCAGCTTAAGGGGGGCCAACACGATATCCTACGAGCAGTACTTC. This encodes CASSLRGANTISYEQYF.

V is TRBV7-8 and J is TRBJ2-5; 8 nucleotides align to TRBD2. This CDR3 has 13 amino acids. V was clipped by 5 bases and J by 6 bases; unmatched bases: 5. Germline V gene data show CDR1 as SGHVS and CDR2 as FQNEAQ. The CDR3 nucleotides read TGTGCCAGCAGCAATAGCGGGGTGAAGACCCAGTACTTC. As protein: CASSNSGVKTQYF.